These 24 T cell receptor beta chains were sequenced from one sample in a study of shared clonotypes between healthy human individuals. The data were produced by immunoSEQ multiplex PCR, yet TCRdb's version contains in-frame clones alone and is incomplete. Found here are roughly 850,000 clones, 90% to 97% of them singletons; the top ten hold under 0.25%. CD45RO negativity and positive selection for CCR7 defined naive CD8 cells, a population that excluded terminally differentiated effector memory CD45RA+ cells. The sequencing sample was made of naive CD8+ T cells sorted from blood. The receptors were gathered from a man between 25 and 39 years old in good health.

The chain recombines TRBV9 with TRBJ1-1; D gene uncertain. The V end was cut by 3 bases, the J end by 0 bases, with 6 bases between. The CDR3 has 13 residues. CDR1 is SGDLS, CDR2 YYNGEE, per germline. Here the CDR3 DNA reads TGTGCCAGCAGCGCGGAAATGAACACTGAAGCTTTCTTT. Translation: CASSAEMNTEAFF. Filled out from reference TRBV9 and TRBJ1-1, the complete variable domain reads DSGVTQTPKHLITATGQRVTLRCSPRSGDLSVYWYQQSLDQGLQFLIQYYNGEERAKGNILERFSAQQFPDLHSELNLSSLELGDSALYFCASSAEMNTEAFFGQGTRLTVV.

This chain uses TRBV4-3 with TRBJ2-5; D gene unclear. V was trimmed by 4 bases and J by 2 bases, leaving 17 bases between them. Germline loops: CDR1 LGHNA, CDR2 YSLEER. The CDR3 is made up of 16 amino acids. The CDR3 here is CASSPARGKDQETQYF. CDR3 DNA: TGCGCCAGCAGCCCAGCTCGCGGTAAGGATCAAGAGACCCAGTACTTC.

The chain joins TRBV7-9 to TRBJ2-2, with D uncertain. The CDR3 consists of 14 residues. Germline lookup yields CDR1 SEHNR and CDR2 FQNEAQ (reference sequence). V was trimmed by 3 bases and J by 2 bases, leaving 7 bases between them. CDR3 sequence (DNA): TGTGCCAGCAGCTTGGAACTAAACACCGGGGAGCTGTTTTTT. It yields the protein CASSLELNTGELFF.

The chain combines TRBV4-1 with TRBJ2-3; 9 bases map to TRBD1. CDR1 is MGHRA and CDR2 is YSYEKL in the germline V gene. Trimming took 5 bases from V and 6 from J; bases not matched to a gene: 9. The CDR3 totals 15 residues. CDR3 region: CASSMDRGGSDTQYF. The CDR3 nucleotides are TGCGCCAGCAGCATGGACAGGGGAGGTTCGGATACGCAGTATTTT.

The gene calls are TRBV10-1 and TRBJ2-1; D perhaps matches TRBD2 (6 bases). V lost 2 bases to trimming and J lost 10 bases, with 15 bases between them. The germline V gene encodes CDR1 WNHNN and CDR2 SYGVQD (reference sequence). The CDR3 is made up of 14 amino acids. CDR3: CASSEVREPEEQFF. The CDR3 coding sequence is TGCGCCAGCAGTGAGGTTCGGGAGCCCGAAGAGCAGTTCTTC.

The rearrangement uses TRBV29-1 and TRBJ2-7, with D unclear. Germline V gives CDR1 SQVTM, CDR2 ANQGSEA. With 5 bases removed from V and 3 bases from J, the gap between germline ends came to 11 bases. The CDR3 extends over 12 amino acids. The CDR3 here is CSVRTLNYEQYF. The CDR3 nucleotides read TGCAGCGTTCGGACCCTTAACTACGAGCAGTACTTC.

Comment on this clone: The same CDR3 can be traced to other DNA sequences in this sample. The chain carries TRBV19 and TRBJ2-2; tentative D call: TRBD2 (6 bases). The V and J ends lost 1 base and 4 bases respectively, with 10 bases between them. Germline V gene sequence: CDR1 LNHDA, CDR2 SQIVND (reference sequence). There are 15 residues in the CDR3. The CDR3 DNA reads TGTGCCAGTAGTATAGTTGGAGGGGTCACCGGGGAGCTGTTTTTT. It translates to CASSIVGGVTGELFF. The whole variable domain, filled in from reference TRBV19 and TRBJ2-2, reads DGGITQSPKYLFRKEGQNVTLSCEQNLNHDAMYWYRQDPGQGLRLIYYSQIVNDFQKGDIAEGYSVSREKKESFPLTVTSAQKNPTAFYLCASSIVGGVTGELFFGEGSRLTVL.

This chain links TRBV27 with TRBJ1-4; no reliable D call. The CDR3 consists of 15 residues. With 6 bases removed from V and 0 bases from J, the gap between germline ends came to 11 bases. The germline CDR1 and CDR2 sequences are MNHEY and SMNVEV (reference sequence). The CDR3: CASRPHSATNEKLFF. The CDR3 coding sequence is TGTGCCAGCAGACCGCACAGTGCAACTAATGAAAAACTGTTTTTT.

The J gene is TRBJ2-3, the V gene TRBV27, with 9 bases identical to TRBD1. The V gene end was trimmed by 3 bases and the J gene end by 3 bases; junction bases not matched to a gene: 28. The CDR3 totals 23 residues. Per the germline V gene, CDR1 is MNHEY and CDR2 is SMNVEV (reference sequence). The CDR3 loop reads CASSFLVPGQGWRERARTDTQYF. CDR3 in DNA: TGTGCCAGCAGTTTCCTCGTCCCGGGACAGGGTTGGCGGGAGAGGGCCCGAACAGATACGCAGTATTTT.

This CDR3 is CATSRRAKGGYNEQFF. CDR3 sequence (DNA): TGTGCCACCAGCAGAAGAGCCAAGGGAGGTTACAATGAGCAGTTCTTC. The rearrangement joins TRBV15 to TRBJ2-1; tentative D call: TRBD2 (6 bases). Germline CDR1 LNHNV, CDR2 YYDKDF (reference sequence). With 2 bases removed from V and 4 bases from J, the gap between germline ends came to 15 bases. This CDR3 has 16 residues.

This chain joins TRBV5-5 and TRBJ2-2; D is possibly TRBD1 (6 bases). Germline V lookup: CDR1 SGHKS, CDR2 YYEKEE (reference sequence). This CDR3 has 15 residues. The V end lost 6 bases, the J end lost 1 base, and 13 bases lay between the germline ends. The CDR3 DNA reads TGTGCCAGCAACAACGCAGGGGTGAACACCGGGGAGCTGTTTTTT. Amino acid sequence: CASNNAGVNTGELFF.

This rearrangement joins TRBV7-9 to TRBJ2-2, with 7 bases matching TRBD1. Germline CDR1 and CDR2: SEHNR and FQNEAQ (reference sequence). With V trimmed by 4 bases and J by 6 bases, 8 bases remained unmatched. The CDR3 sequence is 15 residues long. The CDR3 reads CASSSPHQGAGELFF. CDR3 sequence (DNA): TGTGCCAGCAGCTCTCCTCACCAGGGGGCCGGGGAGCTGTTTTTT.

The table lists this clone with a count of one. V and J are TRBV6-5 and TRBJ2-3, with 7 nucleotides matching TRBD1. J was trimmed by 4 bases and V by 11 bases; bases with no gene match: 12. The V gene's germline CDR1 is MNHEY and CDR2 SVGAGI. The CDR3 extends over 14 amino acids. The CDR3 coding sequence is TGTGCCTCAGGCAGGGGGTGGGCCGCAGATACGCAGTATTTT. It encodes CASGRGWAADTQYF.

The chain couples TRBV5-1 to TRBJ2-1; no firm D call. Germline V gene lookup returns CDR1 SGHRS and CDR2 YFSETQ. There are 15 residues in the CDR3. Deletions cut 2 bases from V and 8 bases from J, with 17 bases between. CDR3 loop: CASSFGRFAWDEQFF. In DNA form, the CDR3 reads TGCGCCAGCAGCTTTGGTAGATTCGCTTGGGATGAGCAGTTCTTC.

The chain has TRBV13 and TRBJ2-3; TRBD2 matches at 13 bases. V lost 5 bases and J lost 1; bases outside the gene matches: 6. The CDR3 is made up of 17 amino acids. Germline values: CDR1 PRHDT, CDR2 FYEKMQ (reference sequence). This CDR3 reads CASSPLGTSGGTDTQYF. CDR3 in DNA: TGTGCCAGCAGCCCCCTGGGGACTAGCGGGGGCACAGATACGCAGTATTTT.

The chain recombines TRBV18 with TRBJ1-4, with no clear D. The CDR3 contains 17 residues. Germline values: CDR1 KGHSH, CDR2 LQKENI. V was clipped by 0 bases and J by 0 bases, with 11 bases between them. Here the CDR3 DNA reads TGTGCCAGCTCACCACCGTTAGCAGCAGCAACTAATGAAAAACTGTTTTTT. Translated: CASSPPLAAATNEKLFF.

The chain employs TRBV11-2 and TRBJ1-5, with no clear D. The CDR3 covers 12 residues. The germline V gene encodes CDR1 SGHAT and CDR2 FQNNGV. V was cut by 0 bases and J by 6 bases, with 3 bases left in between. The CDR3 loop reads CASSLEGQPQHF. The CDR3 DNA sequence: TGTGCCAGCAGCTTAGAGGGTCAGCCCCAGCATTTT.

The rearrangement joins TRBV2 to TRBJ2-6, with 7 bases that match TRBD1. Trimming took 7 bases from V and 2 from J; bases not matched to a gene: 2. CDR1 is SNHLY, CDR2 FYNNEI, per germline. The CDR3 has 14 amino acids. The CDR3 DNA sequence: TGTGCCAGCATCGACAGGGCTGGGGCCAACGTCCTGACTTTC. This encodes CASIDRAGANVLTF.

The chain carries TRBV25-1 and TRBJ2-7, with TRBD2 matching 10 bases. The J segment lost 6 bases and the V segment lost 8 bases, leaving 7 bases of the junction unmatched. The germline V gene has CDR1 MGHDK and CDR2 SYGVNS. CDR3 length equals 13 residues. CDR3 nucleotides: TGTGCCAGCGCGATTAGCGGGAGGAGCGAGCAGTACTTC. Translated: CASAISGRSEQYF.

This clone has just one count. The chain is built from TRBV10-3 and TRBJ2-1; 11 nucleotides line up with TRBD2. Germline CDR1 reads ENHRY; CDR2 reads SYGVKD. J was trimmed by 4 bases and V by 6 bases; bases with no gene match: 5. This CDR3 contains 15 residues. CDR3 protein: CAIRGTSGAYNEQFF. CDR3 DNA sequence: TGTGCCATCAGGGGGACTAGCGGAGCGTACAATGAGCAGTTCTTC.

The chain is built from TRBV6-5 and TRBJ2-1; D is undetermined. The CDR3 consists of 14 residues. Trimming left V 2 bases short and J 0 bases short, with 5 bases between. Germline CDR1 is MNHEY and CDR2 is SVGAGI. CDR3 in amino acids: CASSYDHSYNEQFF. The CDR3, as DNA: TGTGCCAGCAGTTACGACCACTCCTACAATGAGCAGTTCTTC.

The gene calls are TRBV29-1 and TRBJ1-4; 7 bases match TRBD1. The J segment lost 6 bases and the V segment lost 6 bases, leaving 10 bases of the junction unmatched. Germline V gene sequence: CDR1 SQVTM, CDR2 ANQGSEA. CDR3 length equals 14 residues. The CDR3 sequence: CSVQGPLVDEKLFF. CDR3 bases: TGCAGCGTACAGGGGCCCTTGGTTGATGAAAAACTGTTTTTT. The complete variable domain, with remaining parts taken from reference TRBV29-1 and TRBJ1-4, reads SAVISQKPSRDICQRGTSLTIQCQVDSQVTMMFWYRQQPGQSLTLIATANQGSEATYESGFVIDKFPISRPNLTFSTLTVSNMSPEDSSIYLCSVQGPLVDEKLFFGSGTQLSVL.

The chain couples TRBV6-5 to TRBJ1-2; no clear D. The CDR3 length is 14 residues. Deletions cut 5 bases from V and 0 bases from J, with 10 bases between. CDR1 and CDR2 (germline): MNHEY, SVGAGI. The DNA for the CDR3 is TGTGCCAGCAGTACACTGACAACTAACTATGGCTACACCTTC. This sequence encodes CASSTLTTNYGYTF.

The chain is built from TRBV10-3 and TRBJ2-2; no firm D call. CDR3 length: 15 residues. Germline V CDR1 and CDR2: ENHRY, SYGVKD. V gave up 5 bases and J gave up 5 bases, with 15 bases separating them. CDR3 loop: CAISTNQQETGELFF. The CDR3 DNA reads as TGTGCCATCAGTACGAATCAGCAGGAAACCGGGGAGCTGTTTTTT.